This is a list of T cell receptor beta chains from one sample in a study of T cell repertoires in cytomegalovirus infection. These receptors are not linked to any known antigen. MiXCR, run by TCRdb on the reads, gives a single entry per CDR3 protein. The profile shows around 430,000 distinct CDR3 sequences, 40% to 50% of them singletons. The material was cultured PBMCs, obtained from culture after CMV antigen stimulation. Source of these receptors: a human donor in good health (CMV status not recorded). Some clones in this sample may be carry-over from other donors' samples. Both conserved end residues are trimmed from each CDR3. Some rows have no size entry. The others give once, few or many, or a class for an expanded clone.

v_gene	abundance	j_gene	CDR3aa
TRBV18	once	TRBJ1-2	ASSPIAGTDAYGYT
TRBV7-9	NA	TRBJ2-2	ASSYTGPGGELF
TRBV7-6	NA	TRBJ1-2	ASSPASGGGAFGYT
TRBV7-9	NA	TRBJ2-3	ASSLEADSVTDTQY
TRBV12-3/TRBV12-4	NA	TRBJ2-5	ASTYRGLAGAKTAQY
TRBV5-6	NA	TRBJ2-7	ASSLVFSDSYEQY
TRBV20-1	few	TRBJ1-1	SARALDRVRTEAF
TRBV5-4	few	TRBJ1-2	ASSPPPGGRGGYT
TRBV10-3	few	TRBJ1-1	AIRGRALNTEAF
TRBV4-1	few	TRBJ2-1	ASSQGVGYSYNEQF
TRBV18	NA	TRBJ2-7	ASSPRGTYYEQY
TRBV7-2	NA	TRBJ1-1	ASSSAGQMNTEAF
TRBV15	few	TRBJ2-1	ATSRSRGEQF
TRBV5-1	NA	TRBJ1-1	ASSLQTNGGTEAF
TRBV20-1	NA	TRBJ1-6	SAPGQGTNSPLH
TRBV7-8	few	TRBJ1-1	ASSFDSFTGAF
TRBV12-3/TRBV12-4	NA	TRBJ2-1	ASSSGLTYNEQF
TRBV6-5	NA	TRBJ1-2	ASSTGQGLYGYT
TRBV7-9	NA	TRBJ2-7	ASSLRTTEQY
TRBV7-9	few	TRBJ2-7	ASSPAWEQY
TRBV4-1	few	TRBJ2-1	ASSQGPYSYNEQF
TRBV9	NA	TRBJ2-5	ASSVGGGGETQY
TRBV7-2	few	TRBJ1-1	ASSAELRNTEAF
TRBV7-2	NA	TRBJ1-6	ASSLVAGQPPLH
TRBV6-6	once	TRBJ2-4	ASSYSMRRGDIQY
TRBV19	NA	TRBJ2-2	ASSMRGTGELF
TRBV12-3/TRBV12-4	few	TRBJ1-5	ASSSAGANQPQH
TRBV6-5	once	TRBJ1-6	ASRSDGSSPLH
TRBV7-8	NA	TRBJ2-6	ASSGAGANVLT
TRBV20-1	NA	TRBJ2-3	SASIQGRDVWVTDTQY
TRBV7-2	many	TRBJ2-7	ASSPAYEQY
TRBV4-3	once	TRBJ1-5	ASSQEREGWQPQH
TRBV10-3	NA	TRBJ2-3	AIRLGGPTDTQY
TRBV7-2	NA	TRBJ2-5	ASSQRGGLAGPGLQY
TRBV7-2	NA	TRBJ1-2	ASSYLNGYT
TRBV20-1	once	TRBJ2-5	SADPRAETQY